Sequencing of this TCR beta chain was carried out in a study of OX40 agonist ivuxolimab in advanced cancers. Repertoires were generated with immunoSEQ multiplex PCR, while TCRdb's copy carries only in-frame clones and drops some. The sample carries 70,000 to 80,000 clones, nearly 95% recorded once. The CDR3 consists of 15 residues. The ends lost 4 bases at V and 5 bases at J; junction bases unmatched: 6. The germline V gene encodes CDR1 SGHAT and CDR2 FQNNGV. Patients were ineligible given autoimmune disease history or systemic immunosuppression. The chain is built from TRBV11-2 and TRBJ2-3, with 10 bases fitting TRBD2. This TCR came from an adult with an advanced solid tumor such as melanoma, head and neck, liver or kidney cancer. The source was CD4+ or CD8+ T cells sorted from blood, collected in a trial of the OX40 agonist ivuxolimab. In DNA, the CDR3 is TGTGCCAGCAGCTCTAGCGGGAGCGGGGGAGATACGCAGTATTTT. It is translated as CASSSSGSGGDTQYF.